This T cell receptor beta chain was sequenced during a study of memory B cells and T cells in multiple sclerosis. For this clone: Its specificity is not known.

General observations from the study: Clone-set sizes differed between compartments, so shared clonotype counts needed normalization.

This table comes from immunoSEQ multiplex PCR, and its TCRdb copy is limited to in-frame clones, with some not included. The sample yields 15,000 or so clones, about 70% seen once. The sequenced sample consisted of memory (CD45RO+) CD4+ T cells from blood. This sequence originates from a human donor with multiple sclerosis.

The CDR3 bases are TGTGCCAGCACCGGGACAGGCCCCTACAATGAGCAGTTCTTC. Residues: CASTGTGPYNEQFF. The chain couples TRBV6-5 to TRBJ2-1, with TRBD1 identical over 8 bases. The trim removed 7 bases at V and 2 bases at J, leaving 4 bases unmatched. Germline V gives CDR1 MNHEY, CDR2 SVGAGI. The CDR3 length is 14 residues.